The T cell receptor (beta chain) described here comes from a study of T cells in Graves' hyperthyroidism and ophthalmopathy. TCR beta CDR3 regions were amplified from RNA transcripts. HTBI primers drove first-round RT-PCR of the TCR CDR3. In TCRdb, the multiplex PCR reads were re-called with MiXCR into one record per CDR3 protein. The sample lists 500,000 to 650,000 distinct CDR3 sequences; about a sixth were seen once. CDR1 and CDR2 from the germline V gene are LGHDT and YNNKEL (reference sequence). The CDR3 is made up of 17 amino acids. Germline trimming cut 1 base from V and 7 bases from J; bases unmatched to any gene: 10. The study's findings and limits: Peripheral blood also featured most of the thyroid clonotypes expanded above 0.001. From stable hyperthyroidism, ophthalmopathy was set apart by a 13 V-J model.

Ophthalmopathy patients showed a Clinical Activity Score of at least 3, NOSPECS grade of at least 4 and duration under 3 months. To note about this clonotype: Its target is not known.

Material: blood. V gene TRBV3-1 combines with J gene TRBJ1-2; 12 nucleotides line up with TRBD1. The sequence came from a woman aged 18-30 years with Graves' ophthalmopathy. The CDR3 DNA reads as TGTGCCAGCAGCCAAGTCGCCGGGACAGGGGGCCGGGGTGGCTACACCTTC. Protein: CASSQVAGTGGRGGYTF.